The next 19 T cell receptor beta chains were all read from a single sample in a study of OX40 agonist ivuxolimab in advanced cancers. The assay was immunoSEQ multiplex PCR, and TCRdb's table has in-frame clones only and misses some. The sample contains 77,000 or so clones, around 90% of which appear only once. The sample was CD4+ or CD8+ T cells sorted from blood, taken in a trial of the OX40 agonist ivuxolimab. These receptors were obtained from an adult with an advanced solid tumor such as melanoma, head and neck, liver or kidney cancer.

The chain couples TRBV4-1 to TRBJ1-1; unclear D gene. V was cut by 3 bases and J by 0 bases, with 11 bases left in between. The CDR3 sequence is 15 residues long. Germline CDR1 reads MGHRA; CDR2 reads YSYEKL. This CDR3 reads CASSHPDRVNTEAFF. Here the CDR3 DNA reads TGCGCCAGCAGCCATCCCGACCGGGTGAACACTGAAGCTTTCTTT.

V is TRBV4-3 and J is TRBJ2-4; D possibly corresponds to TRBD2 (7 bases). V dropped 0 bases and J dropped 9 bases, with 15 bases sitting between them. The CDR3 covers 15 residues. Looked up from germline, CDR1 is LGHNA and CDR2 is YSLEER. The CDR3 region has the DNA TGCGCCAGCAGCCAAGAAAAGGGAGGGGGGGTCATTCAGTACTTC. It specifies CASSQEKGGGVIQYF.

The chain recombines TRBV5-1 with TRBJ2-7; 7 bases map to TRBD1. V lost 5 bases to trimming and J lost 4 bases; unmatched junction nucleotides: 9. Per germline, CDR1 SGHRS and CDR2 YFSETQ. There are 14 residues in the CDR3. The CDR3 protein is CASRVEGGGYEQYF. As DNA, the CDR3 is TGCGCCAGCAGGGTCGAAGGGGGCGGATACGAGCAGTACTTC.

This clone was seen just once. The CDR3 spells CASSPRQTNYGYTF. Here the CDR3 DNA reads TGTGCCAGCAGCCCCCGACAGACTAACTATGGCTACACCTTC. V gene TRBV9 combines with J gene TRBJ1-2; weak D call: TRBD1 (5 bases). The CDR3 spans 14 residues. The V gene lost 4 bases and the J gene lost 0 bases, with 10 bases spanning the gap. Per the germline V gene, CDR1 is SGDLS and CDR2 is YYNGEE.

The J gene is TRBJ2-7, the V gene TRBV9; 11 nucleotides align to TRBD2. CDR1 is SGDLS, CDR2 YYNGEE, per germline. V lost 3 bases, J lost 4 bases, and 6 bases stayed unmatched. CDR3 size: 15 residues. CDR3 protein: CASSDSTSGGYEQYF. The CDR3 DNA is TGTGCCAGCAGCGACTCTACTAGCGGGGGTTACGAGCAGTACTTC.

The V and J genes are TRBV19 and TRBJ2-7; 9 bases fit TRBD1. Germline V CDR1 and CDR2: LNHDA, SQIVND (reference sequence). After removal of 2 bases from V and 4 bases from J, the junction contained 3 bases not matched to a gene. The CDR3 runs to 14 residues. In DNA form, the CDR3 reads TGTGCCAGTAGTATAAGGACAGGGGAGTACGAGCAGTACTTC. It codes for CASSIRTGEYEQYF. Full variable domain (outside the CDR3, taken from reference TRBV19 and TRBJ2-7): DGGITQSPKYLFRKEGQNVTLSCEQNLNHDAMYWYRQDPGQGLRLIYYSQIVNDFQKGDIAEGYSVSREKKESFPLTVTSAQKNPTAFYLCASSIRTGEYEQYFGPGTRLTVT.

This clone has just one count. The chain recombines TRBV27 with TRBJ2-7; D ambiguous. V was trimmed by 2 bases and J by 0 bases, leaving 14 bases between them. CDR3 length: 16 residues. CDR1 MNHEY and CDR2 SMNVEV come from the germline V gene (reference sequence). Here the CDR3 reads CASSLIALDSSYEQYF. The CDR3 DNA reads TGTGCCAGCAGTTTAATCGCGTTGGATAGCTCCTACGAGCAGTACTTC.

The CDR3 is CASSESGGDTQYF. As DNA, the CDR3 is TGCGCCAGCAGTGAGTCAGGGGGGGATACGCAGTATTTT. V is TRBV10-1 and J is TRBJ2-3; tentatively, D is TRBD1 or TRBD2 (6 bases each). This CDR3 has 13 amino acids. The V end lost 0 bases, the J end lost 6 bases, and 7 bases lay between the germline ends. Germline V gene data show CDR1 as WNHNN and CDR2 as SYGVQD (reference sequence).

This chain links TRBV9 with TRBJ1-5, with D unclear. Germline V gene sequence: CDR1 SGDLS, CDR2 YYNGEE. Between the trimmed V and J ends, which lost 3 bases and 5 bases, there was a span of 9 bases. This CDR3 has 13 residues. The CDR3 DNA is TGTGCCAGCAGCGCCGAGGCGTATCAGCCCCAGCATTTT. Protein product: CASSAEAYQPQHF. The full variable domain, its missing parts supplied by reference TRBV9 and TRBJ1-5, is DSGVTQTPKHLITATGQRVTLRCSPRSGDLSVYWYQQSLDQGLQFLIQYYNGEERAKGNILERFSAQQFPDLHSELNLSSLELGDSALYFCASSAEAYQPQHFGDGTRLSIL.

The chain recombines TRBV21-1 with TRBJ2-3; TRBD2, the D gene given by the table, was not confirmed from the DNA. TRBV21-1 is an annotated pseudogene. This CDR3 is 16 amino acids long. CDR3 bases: TGTGCCAGCAGCAAAGGAAACGGGGGAGGGACAGATACGCAGTATTTT. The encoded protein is CASSKGNGGGTDTQYF.

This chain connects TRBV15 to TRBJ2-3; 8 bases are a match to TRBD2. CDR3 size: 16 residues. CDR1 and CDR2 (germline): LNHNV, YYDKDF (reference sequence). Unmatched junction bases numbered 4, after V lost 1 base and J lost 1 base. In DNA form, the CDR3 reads TGTGCCACCAGCAGAGGGGAAGCGGGGGGCACAGATACGCAGTATTTT. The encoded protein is CATSRGEAGGTDTQYF.

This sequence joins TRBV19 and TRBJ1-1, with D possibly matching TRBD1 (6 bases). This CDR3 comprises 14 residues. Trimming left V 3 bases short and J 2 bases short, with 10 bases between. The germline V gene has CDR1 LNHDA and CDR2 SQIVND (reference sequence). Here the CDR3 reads CASSMLGTNTEAFF. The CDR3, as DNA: TGTGCCAGTAGTATGCTGGGGACAAACACTGAAGCTTTCTTT.

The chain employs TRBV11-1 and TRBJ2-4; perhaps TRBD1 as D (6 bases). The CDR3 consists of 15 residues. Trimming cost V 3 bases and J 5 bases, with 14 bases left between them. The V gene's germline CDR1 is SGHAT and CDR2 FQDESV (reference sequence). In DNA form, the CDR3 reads TGTGCCAGCAGCTTGGCAGGGGAAGGAGAAAACATTCAGTACTTC. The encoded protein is CASSLAGEGENIQYF. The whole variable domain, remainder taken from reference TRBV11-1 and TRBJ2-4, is EAEVAQSPRYKITEKSQAVAFWCDPISGHATLYWYRQILGQGPELLVQFQDESVVDDSQLPKDRFSAERLKGVDSTLKIQPAELGDSAMYLCASSLAGEGENIQYFGAGTRLSVL.

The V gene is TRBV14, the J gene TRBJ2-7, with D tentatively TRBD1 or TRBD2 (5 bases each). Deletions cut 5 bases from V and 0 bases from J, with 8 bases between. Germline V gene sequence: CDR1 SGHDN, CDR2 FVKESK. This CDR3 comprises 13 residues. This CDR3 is CASSYGASYEQYF. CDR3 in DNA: TGTGCCAGCAGCTACGGGGCCTCCTACGAGCAGTACTTC. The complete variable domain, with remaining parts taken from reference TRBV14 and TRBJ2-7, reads EAGVTQFPSHSVIEKGQTVTLRCDPISGHDNLYWYRRVMGKEIKFLLHFVKESKQDESGMPNNRFLAERTGGTYSTLKVQPAELEDSGVYFCASSYGASYEQYFGPGTRLTVT.

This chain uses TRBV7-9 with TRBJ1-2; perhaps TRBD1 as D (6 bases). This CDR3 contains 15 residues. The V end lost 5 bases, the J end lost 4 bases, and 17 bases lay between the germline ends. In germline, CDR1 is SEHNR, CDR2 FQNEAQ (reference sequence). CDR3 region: CASSPTGQRPYGYTF. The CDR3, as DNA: TGTGCCAGCAGCCCTACTGGACAGCGCCCCTATGGCTACACCTTC.

CDR3 residues: CASSQAGVQNTEAFF. The CDR3 bases are TGCGCCAGCAGCCAAGCAGGGGTGCAGAACACTGAAGCTTTCTTT. The rearrangement links TRBV4-1 to TRBJ1-1; possible D gene TRBD1, 6 bases. There are 15 residues in the CDR3. Between the trimmed V and J ends, which lost 1 base and 1 base, there was a span of 10 bases. Germline CDR1 and CDR2: MGHRA and YSYEKL.

The CDR3 coding sequence is TGTGCCAGCAGTGGGTCTGGGGGGCATAGCGAGCAGTACTTC. Its translation: CASSGSGGHSEQYF. The chain joins TRBV6-1 to TRBJ2-7; perhaps D is TRBD1 or TRBD2 (6 bases each). CDR1 is MNHNS and CDR2 is SASEGT in the germline V gene. Trimming left V 4 bases short and J 6 bases short, with 16 bases between. The CDR3 is 14 residues long.

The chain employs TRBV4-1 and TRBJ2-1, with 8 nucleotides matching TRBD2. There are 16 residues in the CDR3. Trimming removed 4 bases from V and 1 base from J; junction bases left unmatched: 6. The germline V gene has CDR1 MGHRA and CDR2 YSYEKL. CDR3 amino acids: CASSPGGAASYNEQFF. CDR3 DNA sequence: TGCGCCAGCAGCCCCGGGGGGGCCGCGTCCTACAATGAGCAGTTCTTC.

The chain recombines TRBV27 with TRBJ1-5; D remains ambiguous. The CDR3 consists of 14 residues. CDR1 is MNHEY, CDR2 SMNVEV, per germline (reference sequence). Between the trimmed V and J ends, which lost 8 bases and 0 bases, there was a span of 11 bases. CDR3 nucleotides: TGTGCCAGCGGGTCGGGATTTAGCAATCAGCCCCAGCATTTT. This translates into CASGSGFSNQPQHF.